Sequencing of this T cell receptor beta chain was carried out in a study of blood T cell repertoires in COVID-19. Study background: The United States, Italy and Spain were the sources of the acute and convalescent COVID-19 samples. T cells, B-cell-depleted T cells, or PBMCs supplied cDNA or gDNA.

How the authors handled the data: How many nucleated cells were present was estimated from reference gene primer amplification. The method was immunoSEQ multiplex PCR; TCRdb's version includes in-frame clones alone and lacks a portion of them. That table gives V, J and clone size, and the DNA gave D and trimming. The top ten hold around 5.3% of the sample, which has about 69,000 clones, roughly 90% seen once. This CDR3 has 15 amino acids. The germline V gene has CDR1 SGHRS and CDR2 YFSETQ. V was clipped by 0 bases and J by 5 bases, with 14 bases between them. The J gene is TRBJ2-5, the V gene TRBV5-1; D possibly corresponds to TRBD2 (6 bases). The sample taken for sequencing was peripheral blood. The sequence was obtained from a man in his forties or fifties with acute or convalescent COVID-19. The CDR3 nucleotides read TGCGCCAGCAGCTTGGTTTCGTCTGGGGGGGAGACCCAGTACTTC. Protein product: CASSLVSSGGETQYF.